This TCR beta chain stems from a study of T cells in Graves' hyperthyroidism and ophthalmopathy (dated by TCRdb to the late 2010s). For the wider study: Peripheral blood samples were taken at initial diagnosis, before any treatment was given. Prospective prediction of ophthalmopathy was tested in an independent validation cohort consisting of 18 to 20 hyperthyroidism patients and some 16 patients who later progressed to ophthalmopathy. To identify distinguishing TCR V-J signatures, a discovery cohort of 90 to 100 patients was used, comprising 40 to 45 with Graves' ophthalmopathy and roughly 60 with stable Graves' hyperthyroidism. The 75 to 100 discovery patients were randomly split 7:3 into training and test sets. After blood sampling, hyperthyroidism patients were treated with methimazole at a starting dose of 30 mg daily, and ophthalmopathy patients were treated with high-dose intravenous methylprednisolone. TCR Vbeta CDR3 sequencing of 135 peripheral blood samples (under 45 ophthalmopathy, roughly 74 hyperthyroidism and approximately 17 progressor patients) is reported in the paper. Thyroid tissue and blood T-cell repertoires from roughly six Graves' hyperthyroidism patients were also compared in the study.

From the germline V gene, CDR1 is SNHLY and CDR2 is FYNNEI. Trimming costs V 0 bases and J 9 bases, and their ends lie 9 bases apart. From the cysteine up to the phenylalanine, the CDR3 has a length of 13 residues. This entry keeps only the CDR3 DNA: 39 bases, framed from base 1. Points the paper makes about the study in general: Sample size was not statistically predetermined, and investigators were not blinded to group allocation. A model built on a 13 V-J signature distinguished ophthalmopathy from stable hyperthyroidism, reaching roughly 88% sensitivity and about 81% specificity in cross-validation and 80%/75% in testing. Most expanded thyroid clonotypes (frequency above 0.001) were also found in blood, which suggests that blood repertoires may mirror thyroid immune responses. In validation, the model predicted progression to ophthalmopathy a median of about 6 months before onset, with roughly 70% sensitivity and 72.22% specificity.

The hyperthyroidism patients were between 18 and 65 years old and newly diagnosed, with a disease duration of less than 2 months. Patients with uncontrolled infections, other autoimmune diseases, pregnancy or lactation were excluded. Diagnoses relied on clinical symptoms, serum thyroxine and TRAb, thyroid ultrasound and orbital computed tomography. For progressor patients, blood was drawn at the first diagnosis of hyperthyroidism, before any ophthalmopathy symptoms had appeared. Ficoll-Paque density gradient centrifugation was used to isolate PBMCs from about 10 ml of fresh peripheral blood. Progressor patients were first diagnosed with Graves' hyperthyroidism and then developed ophthalmopathy during follow-up. Total RNA was extracted with Trizol reagent, and quality was checked on an Agilent 2100 Bioanalyzer. Amplification of TCR beta CDR3 regions was carried out from RNA transcripts. A first-round RT-PCR of the TCR CDR3 used the HTBI primer set with the Qiagen OneStep RT-PCR kit. The libraries were constructed in a second round of multiplex PCR and then size-selected and purified. Libraries were sequenced paired-end with 100 bp reads on an Illumina HiSeq2000. Concerning the study's data processing: SOAPnuke was used to process the raw data, removing reads that contained adapters or uncalled bases, had a mean Phred below 15, or lacked an exact match to the constant primer or identifier. COPE v1.2.5 was used to merge the high-quality paired reads, and each unique nucleotide sequence was defined as a clonotype. MiTCR v1.1 was used to align clonotypes to the IMGT TRBV, TRBD and TRBJ reference segments. The analysis included only V-J combinations with a frequency above 0.0001, which together covered about 99% of the repertoires. A TCS score was defined as the ratio of F50 (clonal expansion) to E x V (chaos), with BLOSUM62-based TCRdist applied between CDR3 peptides within each V-J. Welch's t-statistics and random forest reduced just over 500 V-J features to roughly 13, which were used in a naive Bayes classifier (R e1071). The public reads were quality trimmed at Q25 with fastp and then assembled into clones with MiXCR by TCRdb, keeping productive beta chains. When rows share a CDR3 protein, they turn into one entry using the most common DNA and genes. What appears here as the V and J calls and clone size reflects TCRdb's work, not the paper's. The sample table shows 130,000 to 150,000 distinct CDR3 sequences, and approximately 20% are seen once. The top ten hold about 70% of the sample.

This clonotype was counted many times. Its antigen remains unidentified. No base-level quality is on record; no much larger clone is a single base apart. The V and J genes are TRBV2 and TRBJ2-1, and possibly TRBD2, on 5 matching bases. The TCR was taken from a woman aged 45-59 years with Graves' hyperthyroidism that later progressed to Graves' ophthalmopathy. The material sequenced was blood. The CDR3 corresponds to CASSEARSGEQFF. The base sequence is TGTGCCAGCAGTGAAGCGAGGAGCGGTGAGCAGTTCTTC.